This TCR beta chain is drawn from a study of shared clonotypes between healthy human individuals. Study information: Aged 18 to 49, the donors were a couple of women and a few men. CD8 memory received one plate per donor, CD8 naive two, CD4 memory three and CD4 naive three. Study conclusions and caveats: Sampling covered nothing but blood. Tissue TCR repertoires likely differ from those found in blood.

In the case of this clone: Its cognate antigen is unknown.

Each cell subset's genomic DNA was divided evenly among several immunoSEQ plates. TCRdb keeps only in-frame clones here, not all; method: immunoSEQ multiplex PCR. The data hold millions of clones, with approximately 94% observed a single time. The naive CD8 subset, CD45RO-negative cells positively selected for CCR7, excluded terminally differentiated effector memory CD45RA+ cells. The specimen sequenced was naive CD8+ T cells from PBMCs. This TCR derives from a young man in good health. Some clones in this sample may be carry-over from other donors' samples.

CDR3 in DNA: TGTGCCAGCAGCCCCAGGGGGCTAGGAACCCACGAGCAGTACTTC. Translated: CASSPRGLGTHEQYF. The chain uses TRBV6-5 and TRBJ2-7; the match to TRBD1 covers 8 bases. This CDR3 has 15 amino acids. The V segment lost 6 bases and the J segment 5 bases; nucleotides outside the gene matches: 12. Germline assignment: CDR1 MNHEY and CDR2 SVGAGI.